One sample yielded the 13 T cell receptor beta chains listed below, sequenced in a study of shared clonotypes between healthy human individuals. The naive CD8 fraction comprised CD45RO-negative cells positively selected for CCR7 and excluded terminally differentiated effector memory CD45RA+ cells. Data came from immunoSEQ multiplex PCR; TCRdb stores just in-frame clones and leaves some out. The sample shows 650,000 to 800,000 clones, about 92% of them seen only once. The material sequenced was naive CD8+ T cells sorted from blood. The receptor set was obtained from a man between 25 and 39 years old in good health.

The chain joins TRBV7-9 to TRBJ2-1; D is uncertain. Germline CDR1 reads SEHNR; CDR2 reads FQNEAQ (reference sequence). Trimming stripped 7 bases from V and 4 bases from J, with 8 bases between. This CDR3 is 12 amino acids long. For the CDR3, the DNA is TGTGCCAGCACCGATGGGTACAATGAGCAGTTCTTC. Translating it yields CASTDGYNEQFF.

CDR3 nucleotide sequence: TGTGCCAGCAGTGAAGCCGGGGTCAGGGGGCTATACGAGCAGTACTTC. The encoded protein is CASSEAGVRGLYEQYF. The chain combines TRBV6-1 with TRBJ2-7; 8 bases align to TRBD1. The germline CDR1 and CDR2 sequences are MNHNS and SASEGT. J gave up 4 bases and V 0 bases, and 8 bases lay outside the gene matches. The CDR3 runs 16 residues.

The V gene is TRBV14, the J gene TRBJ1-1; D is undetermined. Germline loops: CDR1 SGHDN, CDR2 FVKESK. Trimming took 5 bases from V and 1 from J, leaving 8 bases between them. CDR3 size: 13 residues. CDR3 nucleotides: TGTGCCAGCAGCGGAGGGCGGAACACTGAAGCTTTCTTT. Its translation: CASSGGRNTEAFF.

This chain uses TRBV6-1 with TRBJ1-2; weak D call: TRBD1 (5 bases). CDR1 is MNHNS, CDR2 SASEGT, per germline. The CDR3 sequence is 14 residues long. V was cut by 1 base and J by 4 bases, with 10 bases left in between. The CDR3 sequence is CASSEGDRLYGYTF. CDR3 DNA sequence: TGTGCCAGCAGTGAAGGAGACAGACTCTATGGCTACACCTTC.

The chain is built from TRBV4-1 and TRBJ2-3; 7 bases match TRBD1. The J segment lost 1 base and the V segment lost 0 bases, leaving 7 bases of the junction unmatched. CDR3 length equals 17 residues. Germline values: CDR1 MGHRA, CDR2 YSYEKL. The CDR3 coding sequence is TGCGCCAGCAGCCAAGATTTAGCAGGGGGTGGCACAGATACGCAGTATTTT. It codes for CASSQDLAGGGTDTQYF.

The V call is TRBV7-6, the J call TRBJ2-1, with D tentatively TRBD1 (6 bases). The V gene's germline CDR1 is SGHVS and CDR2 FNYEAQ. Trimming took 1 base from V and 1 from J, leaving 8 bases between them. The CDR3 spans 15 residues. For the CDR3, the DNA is TGTGCCAGCAGCTTAGACGGGACATCCTACAATGAGCAGTTCTTC. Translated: CASSLDGTSYNEQFF.

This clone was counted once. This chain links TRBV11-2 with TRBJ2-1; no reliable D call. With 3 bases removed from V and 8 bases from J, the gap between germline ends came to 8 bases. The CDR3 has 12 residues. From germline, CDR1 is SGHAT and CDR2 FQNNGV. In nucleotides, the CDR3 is TGTGCCAGCAGCTTTCTGAACGATGAGCAGTTCTTC. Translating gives CASSFLNDEQFF.

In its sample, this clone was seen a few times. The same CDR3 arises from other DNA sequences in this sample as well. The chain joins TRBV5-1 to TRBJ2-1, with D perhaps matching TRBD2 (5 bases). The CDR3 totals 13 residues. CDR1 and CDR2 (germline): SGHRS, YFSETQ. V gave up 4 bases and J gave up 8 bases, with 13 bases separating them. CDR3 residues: CASSLEGVDEQFF. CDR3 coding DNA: TGCGCCAGCAGCCTAGAGGGAGTGGATGAGCAGTTCTTC.

The CDR3 sequence: CASSWTTVVVGGYTF. The CDR3 coding sequence is TGTGCCAGCAGCTGGACTACAGTCGTGGTGGGGGGCTACACCTTC. V usage is TRBV5-4 and J usage is TRBJ1-2; D gene unclear. The CDR3 runs to 15 residues. The V gene lost 3 bases and the J gene lost 8 bases, with 20 bases spanning the gap. Germline V gene sequence: CDR1 SGHNT, CDR2 YYREEE (reference sequence).

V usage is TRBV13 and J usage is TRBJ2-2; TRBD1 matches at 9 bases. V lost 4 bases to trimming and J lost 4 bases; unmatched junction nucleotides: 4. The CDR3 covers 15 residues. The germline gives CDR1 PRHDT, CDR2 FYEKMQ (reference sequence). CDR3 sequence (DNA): TGTGCCAGCAGCTCAGAACAGGGGGCCACCGGGGAGCTGTTTTTT. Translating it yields CASSSEQGATGELFF.

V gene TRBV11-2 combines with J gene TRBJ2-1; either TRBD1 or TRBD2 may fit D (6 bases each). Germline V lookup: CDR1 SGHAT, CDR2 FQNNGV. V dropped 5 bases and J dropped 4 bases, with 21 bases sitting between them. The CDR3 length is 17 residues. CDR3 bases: TGTGCCAGCAGCGTCTATATAGGGGGGACGATATACAATGAGCAGTTCTTC. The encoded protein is CASSVYIGGTIYNEQFF.

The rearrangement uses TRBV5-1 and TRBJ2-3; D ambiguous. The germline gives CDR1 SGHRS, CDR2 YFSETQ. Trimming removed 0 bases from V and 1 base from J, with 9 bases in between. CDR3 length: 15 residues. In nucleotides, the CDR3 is TGCGCCAGCAGCTTGGTTTGGGAAGGCACAGATACGCAGTATTTT. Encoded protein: CASSLVWEGTDTQYF.

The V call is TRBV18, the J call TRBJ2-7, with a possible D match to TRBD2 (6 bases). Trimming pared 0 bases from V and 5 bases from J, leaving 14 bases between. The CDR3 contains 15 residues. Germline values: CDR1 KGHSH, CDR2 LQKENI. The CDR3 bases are TGTGCCAGCTCACCACCTACGGGAGAGATAGACGAGCAGTACTTC. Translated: CASSPPTGEIDEQYF.